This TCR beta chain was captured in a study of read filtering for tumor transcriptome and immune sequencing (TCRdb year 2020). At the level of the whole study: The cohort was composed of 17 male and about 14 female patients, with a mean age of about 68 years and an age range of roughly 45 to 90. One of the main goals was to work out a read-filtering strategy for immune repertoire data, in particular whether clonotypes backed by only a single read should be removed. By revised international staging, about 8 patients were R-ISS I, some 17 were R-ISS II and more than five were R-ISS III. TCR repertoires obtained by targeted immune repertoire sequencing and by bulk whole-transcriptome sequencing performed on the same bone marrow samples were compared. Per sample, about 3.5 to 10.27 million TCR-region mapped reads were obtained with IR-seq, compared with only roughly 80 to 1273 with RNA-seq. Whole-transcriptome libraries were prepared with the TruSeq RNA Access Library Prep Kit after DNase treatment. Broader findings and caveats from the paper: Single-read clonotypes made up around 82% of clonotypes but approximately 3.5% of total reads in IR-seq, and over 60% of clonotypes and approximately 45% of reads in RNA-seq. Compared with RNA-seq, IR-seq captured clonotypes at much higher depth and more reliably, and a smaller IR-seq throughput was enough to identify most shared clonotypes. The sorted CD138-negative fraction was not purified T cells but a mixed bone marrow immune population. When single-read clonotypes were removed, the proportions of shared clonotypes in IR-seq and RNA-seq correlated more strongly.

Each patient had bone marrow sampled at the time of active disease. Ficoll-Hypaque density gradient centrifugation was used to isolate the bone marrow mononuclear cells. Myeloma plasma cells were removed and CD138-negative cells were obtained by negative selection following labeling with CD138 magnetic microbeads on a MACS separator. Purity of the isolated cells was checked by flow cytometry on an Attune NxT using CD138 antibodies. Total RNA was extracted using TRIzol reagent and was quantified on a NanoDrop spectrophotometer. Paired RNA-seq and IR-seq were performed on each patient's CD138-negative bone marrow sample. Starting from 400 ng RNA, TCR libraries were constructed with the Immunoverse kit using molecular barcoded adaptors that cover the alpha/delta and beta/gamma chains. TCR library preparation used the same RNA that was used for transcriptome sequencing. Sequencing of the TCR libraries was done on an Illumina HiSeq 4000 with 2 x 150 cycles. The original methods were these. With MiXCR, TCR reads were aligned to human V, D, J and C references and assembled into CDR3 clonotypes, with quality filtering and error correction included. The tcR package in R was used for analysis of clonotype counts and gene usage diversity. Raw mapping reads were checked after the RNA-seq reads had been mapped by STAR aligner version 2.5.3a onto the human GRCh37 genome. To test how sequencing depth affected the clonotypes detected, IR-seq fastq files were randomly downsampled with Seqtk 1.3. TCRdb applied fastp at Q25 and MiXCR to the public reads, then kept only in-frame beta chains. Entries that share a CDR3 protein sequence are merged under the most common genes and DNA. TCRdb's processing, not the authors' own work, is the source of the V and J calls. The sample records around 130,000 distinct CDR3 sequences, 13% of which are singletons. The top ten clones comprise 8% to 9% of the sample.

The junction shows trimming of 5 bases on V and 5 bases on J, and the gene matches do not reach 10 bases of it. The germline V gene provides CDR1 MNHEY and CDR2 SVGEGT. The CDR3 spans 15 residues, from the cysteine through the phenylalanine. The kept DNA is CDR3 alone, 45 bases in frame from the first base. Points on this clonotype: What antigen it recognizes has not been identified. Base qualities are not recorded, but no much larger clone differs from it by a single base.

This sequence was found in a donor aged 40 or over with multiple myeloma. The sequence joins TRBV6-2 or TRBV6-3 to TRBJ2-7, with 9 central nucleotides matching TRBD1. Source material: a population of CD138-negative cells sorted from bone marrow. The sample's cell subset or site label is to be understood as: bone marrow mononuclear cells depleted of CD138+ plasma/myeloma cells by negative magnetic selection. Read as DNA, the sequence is TGTGCCAGCAGTCTCCCCGGGACAGGGAGCCACGAGCAGTACTTC. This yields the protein CASSLPGTGSHEQYF.